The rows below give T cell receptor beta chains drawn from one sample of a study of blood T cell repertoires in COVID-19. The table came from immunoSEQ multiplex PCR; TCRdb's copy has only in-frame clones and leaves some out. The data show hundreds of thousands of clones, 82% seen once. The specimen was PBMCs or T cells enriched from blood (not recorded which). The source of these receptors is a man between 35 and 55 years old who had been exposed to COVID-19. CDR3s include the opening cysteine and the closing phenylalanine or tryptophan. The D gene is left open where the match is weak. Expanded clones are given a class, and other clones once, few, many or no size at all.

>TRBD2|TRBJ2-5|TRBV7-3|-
TGTGCCAGCAGCTCCGATAGCGGGAGGGGTGAGACCCAGTACTTC
CASSSDSGRGETQYF
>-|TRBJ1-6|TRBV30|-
TGTGCCTCACCTCTCCGAGGGAGTGGGAATTCACCCCTCCACTTT
CASPLRGSGNSPLHF
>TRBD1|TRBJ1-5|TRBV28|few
TGTGCCAGCAGCCTCAGGACAGGGAAGAGTCAGCCCCAGCATTTT
CASSLRTGKSQPQHF
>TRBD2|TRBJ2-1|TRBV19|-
TGTGCCAGTACCCCACTAGCGGGAACTTACAATGAGCAGTTCTTC
CASTPLAGTYNEQFF
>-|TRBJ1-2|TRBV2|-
TGTGCCAGCAGTGAAAGTTTGGGACGGGAGGGCTACACCTTC
CASSESLGREGYTF
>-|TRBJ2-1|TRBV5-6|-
TGTGCCAGCAGCTTAGGGTATGGACTACTCAATGAGCAGTTCTTC
CASSLGYGLLNEQFF
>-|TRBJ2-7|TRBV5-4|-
TGTGCCAGCAGCTTTGCGGGGGAGCAGTACTTC
CASSFAGEQYF
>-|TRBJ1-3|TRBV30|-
TGTGCCTGGACTAGCTCTGGAAACACCATATATTTT
CAWTSSGNTIYF
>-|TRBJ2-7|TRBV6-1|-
TGTGCCAGCAGTGAATGGGCAGACATCAGGACCTACGAGCAGTACTTC
CASSEWADIRTYEQYF
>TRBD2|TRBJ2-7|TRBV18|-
TGTGCCAGCTCACCAAGCGGGAGGTCCTACGAGCAGTACTTC
CASSPSGRSYEQYF
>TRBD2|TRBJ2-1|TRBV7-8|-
TGTGCCAGCAGCTCCTCCTCGGGGACTAGCTTAGGTGAGCAGTTCTTC
CASSSSSGTSLGEQFF
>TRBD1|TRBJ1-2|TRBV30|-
TGTGCCTGGAGCGGACAGGGGATCTATGGCTACACCTTC
CAWSGQGIYGYTF
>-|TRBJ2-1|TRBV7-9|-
TGTGCCAGCAGCTTAGGTCGAGGAGACTACAATGAGCAGTTCTTC
CASSLGRGDYNEQFF
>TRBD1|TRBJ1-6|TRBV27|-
TGTGCCAGCAGTTTCAACGCCGGGACAGTGAGTTCACCCCTCCACTTT
CASSFNAGTVSSPLHF
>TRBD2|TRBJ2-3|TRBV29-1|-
TGCAGCGCCTATATACCCACTAGCGGGAGAGTAACAGATACGCAGTATTTT
CSAYIPTSGRVTDTQYF
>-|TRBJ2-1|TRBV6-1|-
TGTGCCAGCAGTGAAGGAGGTTGGGGGCCCACACAGAATGAGCAGTTCTTC
CASSEGGWGPTQNEQFF
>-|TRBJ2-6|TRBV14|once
TGTGCCAGCAGACAACCTTCCCGAGCTACCTCTGGGGCCAACGTCCTGACTTTC
CASRQPSRATSGANVLTF
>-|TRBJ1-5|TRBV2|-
TGTGCCAGCAGTGAAGCGTCCACAGGGAATCAGCCCCAGCATTTT
CASSEASTGNQPQHF
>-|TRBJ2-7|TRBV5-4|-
TGTGCCAGCAGCATTGAACCAGGCAGCTCCTACGAGCAGTACTTC
CASSIEPGSSYEQYF
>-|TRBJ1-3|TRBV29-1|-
TGCAGCGTTGGAGGCTGGGGGGTGAACACCATATATTTT
CSVGGWGVNTIYF
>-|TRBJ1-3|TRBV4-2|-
TGTGCCAGCAGGGGAGCGGGTTTTGGAAACACCATATATTTT
CASRGAGFGNTIYF
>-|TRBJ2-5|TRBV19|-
TGTGCCAGTAGTATAGGTCGACTAGGGAGTGGAGAGACCCAGTACTTC
CASSIGRLGSGETQYF
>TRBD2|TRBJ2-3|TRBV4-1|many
TGCGCCAGCAGCCAAGGGACGAGCGGGAGTCGAGGGACGCAGTATTTT
CASSQGTSGSRGTQYF
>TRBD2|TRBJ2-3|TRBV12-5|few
TGTGCTAGTGGTTTGGCCCGGAGTCTAGCGGGAGGGAGGACAGATACGCAGTATTTT
CASGLARSLAGGRTDTQYF
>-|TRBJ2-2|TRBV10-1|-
TGCGCCAGCAGGGCCCCCGCCGGGGAGCTGTTTTTT
CASRAPAGELFF
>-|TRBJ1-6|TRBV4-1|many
TGCGCCAGCAGCCAAGATATGGACAGCCCGACTTCCCTCCACTTT
CASSQDMDSPTSLHF
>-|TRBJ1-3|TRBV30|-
TGTGCCTGGCGAACAGGGCAGACCCGAAACACCATATATTTT
CAWRTGQTRNTIYF
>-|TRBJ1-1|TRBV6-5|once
TGTGCCAGCAGCCCGACGAGGGTAGTCGGTTGGGAAGCTTTCTTT
CASSPTRVVGWEAFF
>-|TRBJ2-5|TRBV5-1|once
TGCGCCAGCAGCTTGTCTCAAGAGACCCAGTACTTC
CASSLSQETQYF
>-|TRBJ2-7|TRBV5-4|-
TGTGCCAGCAGCTCTTCCGGCAACTGGGCCCTCGAGCAGTACTTC
CASSSSGNWALEQYF
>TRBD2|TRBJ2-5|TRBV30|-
TGTGCCTGGAGTTTGGGACTAGAAGAGACCCAGTACTTC
CAWSLGLEETQYF
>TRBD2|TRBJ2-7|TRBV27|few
TGTGCCAGCAGGGCGGGGGTTTTCCCCTACGAGCAGTACTTC
CASRAGVFPYEQYF
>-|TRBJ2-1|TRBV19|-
TGTGCCAGTAGGGCCTCGGCGGCAAACAATGAGCAGTTCTTC
CASRASAANNEQFF
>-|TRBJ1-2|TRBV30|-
TGTGCCCTGGATACATCTGGGCCGGCTAACTATGGCTACACCTTC
CALDTSGPANYGYTF
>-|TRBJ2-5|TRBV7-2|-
TGTGCCAGCAGCTTAGAGCCTAAGCGGCCCCAGTACTTC
CASSLEPKRPQYF
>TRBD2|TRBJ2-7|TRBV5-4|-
TGTGCCAGCAGCTTGGGGACTAGCGGGAGTGGGCCGGGGGGGGACGAGCAGTACTTC
CASSLGTSGSGPGGDEQYF
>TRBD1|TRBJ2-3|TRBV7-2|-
TGTGCCAGCAGCTTTTTGCCCGGGACAGCCGCAGATACGCAGTATTTT
CASSFLPGTAADTQYF
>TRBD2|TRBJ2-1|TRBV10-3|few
TGTGCCACCGTAGCGGGAGGCAATGAGCAGTTCTTC
CATVAGGNEQFF
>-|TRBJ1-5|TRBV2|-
TGTGCCAGCGTGGGGGCCGGACAGCCCCAGCATTTT
CASVGAGQPQHF
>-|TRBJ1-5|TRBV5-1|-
TGCGCCAGCAGCTTGGATGGGGCTTCTGGGCAGCCCCAGCATTTT
CASSLDGASGQPQHF